The 13 T cell receptor beta chains below were found in one sample sequenced in a study of beta chain features in type 1 diabetes. All of the isolated RNA was reverse transcribed, so expressed TCRB transcripts were sequenced. Data came from immunoSEQ multiplex PCR; TCRdb stores just in-frame clones and leaves some out. The sample has about 150,000 clones, 9.2% seen once. The material sequenced was central memory CD4+ T cells from blood. These receptor sequences come from a man aged 18 to 35 in good health.

This clone has a handful of counts. This rearrangement joins TRBV10-3 to TRBJ2-7; D gene uncertain. Germline assignment: CDR1 ENHRY and CDR2 SYGVKD. This CDR3 region has 12 residues. V was pared by 4 bases and J by 4 bases, with 8 bases between. The CDR3 nucleotides are TGTGCCATCAGTGGAGGTGGATACGAGCAGTACTTC. Amino acids: CAISGGGYEQYF.

This clone was seen many times. The chain carries TRBV7-2 and TRBJ2-2; 7 positions agree with TRBD1. CDR1 and CDR2 (germline): SGHTA, FQGNSA. The CDR3 length is 17 residues. The ends lost 5 bases at V and 0 bases at J; junction bases unmatched: 9. The CDR3 spells CASSVSGTVANTGELFF. The CDR3 DNA sequence: TGTGCCAGCAGCGTATCCGGGACAGTCGCGAACACCGGGGAGCTGTTTTTT.

The chain joins TRBV7-9 to TRBJ1-5, with a tentative D call TRBD1 (6 bases). V was pared by 1 base and J by 3 bases, with 16 bases between. Germline V gives CDR1 SEHNR, CDR2 FQNEAQ (reference sequence). The CDR3 is 17 amino acids. The CDR3 loop reads CASSLDSGGAPNQPQHF. For the CDR3, the DNA is TGTGCCAGCAGCTTAGACTCTGGGGGGGCACCCAATCAGCCCCAGCATTTT. Supplemented by reference TRBV7-9 and TRBJ1-5, the full variable domain reads DTGVSQNPRHKITKRGQNVTFRCDPISEHNRLYWYRQTLGQGPEFLTYFQNEAQLEKSRLLSDRFSAERPKGSFSTLEIQRTEQGDSAMYLCASSLDSGGAPNQPQHFGDGTRLSIL.

This clone was seen many times. The V gene is TRBV30, the J gene TRBJ2-3; 9 bases are shared with TRBD1. The CDR3 sequence is 15 residues long. Germline V gene data show CDR1 as GTSNPN and CDR2 as SVGIG (reference sequence). J gave up 6 bases and V 1 base, and 8 bases lay outside the gene matches. This chain's CDR3 is CAWSGGQGVTDTQYF. The CDR3 bases are TGTGCCTGGAGTGGGGGACAGGGCGTGACGGATACGCAGTATTTT.

The chain carries TRBV6-1 and TRBJ2-1, with D perhaps TRBD2 (6 bases). From germline, CDR1 is MNHNS and CDR2 SASEGT. The CDR3 is made up of 14 amino acids. V was trimmed by 6 bases and J by 9 bases, leaving 18 bases between them. CDR3 coding DNA: TGTGCCAGCAGGGAGGGGCAGGGATTTGGTGAGCAGTTCTTC. Translation gives CASREGQGFGEQFF.

This clone was seen ten or more times. The chain uses TRBV10-3 and TRBJ2-7, with TRBD1 identical over 8 bases. The CDR3 covers 13 residues. Germline V CDR1 and CDR2: ENHRY, SYGVKD. V shed 10 bases and J 4 bases; nucleotides not matched to a gene: 9. The CDR3 coding sequence is TGTGCCACCCGCTTGGGACAGGAGTACGAGCAGTACTTC. It codes for CATRLGQEYEQYF.

This clone was picked up a small number of times. This rearrangement joins TRBV15 to TRBJ1-4, with D unresolved. V lost 0 bases to trimming and J lost 3 bases, with 11 bases between them. Germline V gene lookup returns CDR1 LNHNV and CDR2 YYDKDF (reference sequence). The length of the CDR3 is 16 residues. The CDR3 reads CATSRDMQKANEKLFF. CDR3 in DNA: TGTGCCACCAGCAGAGATATGCAGAAAGCTAATGAAAAACTGTTTTTT.

CDR3 nucleotides: TGCGCCAGCAGCCAAGGGCAGGGGCAGGGGTGGTCACCCCTCCACTTT. This gives the protein CASSQGQGQGWSPLHF. This chain links TRBV4-1 with TRBJ1-6, with D possibly matching TRBD1 (6 bases). This CDR3 has 16 amino acids. Trimming cost V 1 base and J 10 bases, with 17 bases left between them. Germline assignment: CDR1 MGHRA and CDR2 YSYEKL.

The sample holds a few counts of this clone. This chain uses TRBV5-1 with TRBJ1-3; possibly TRBD1 for D (6 bases). Germline V gives CDR1 SGHRS, CDR2 YFSETQ. Trimming took off 0 bases at V and 1 base at J, with 14 bases between the two ends. CDR3 length equals 17 residues. The chain's CDR3 is CASSLGTLQGSGNTIYF. The CDR3 region has the DNA TGCGCCAGCAGCTTGGGAACCTTACAGGGATCTGGAAACACCATATATTTT.

In this sample, this clone turned up a few times. The chain employs TRBV30 and TRBJ1-6, with 10 bases fitting TRBD1. Germline values: CDR1 GTSNPN, CDR2 SVGIG (reference sequence). The CDR3 is 18 residues long. Germline trimming cut 5 bases from V and 4 bases from J; bases unmatched to any gene: 14. The CDR3 region has the DNA TGTGCCTGGGCCAACGTACCGGGACAGGGGAGGTATAATTCACCCCTCCACTTT. It encodes CAWANVPGQGRYNSPLHF. Using reference TRBV30 and TRBJ1-6 for the parts outside the CDR3, the full variable domain is SQTIHQWPATLVQPVGSPLSLECTVEGTSNPNLYWYRQAAGRGLQLLFYSVGIGQISSEVPQNLSASRPQDRQFILSSKKLLLSDSGFYLCAWANVPGQGRYNSPLHFGNGTRLTVT.

The chain couples TRBV7-2 to TRBJ2-5; 10 bases agree with TRBD2. Germline values: CDR1 SGHTA, CDR2 FQGNSA. The V and J ends lost 5 bases and 5 bases, in that order; junction bases with no gene match: 2. The CDR3 totals 13 residues. The CDR3 DNA follows: TGTGCCAGCAGCCCAGCGGGGGGGGAGACCCAGTACTTC. As protein: CASSPAGGETQYF. Using reference TRBV7-2 and TRBJ2-5 for the parts outside the CDR3, the full variable domain is GAGVSQSPSNKVTEKGKDVELRCDPISGHTALYWYRQSLGQGLEFLIYFQGNSAPDKSGLPSDRFSAERTGGSVSTLTIQRTQQEDSAVYLCASSPAGGETQYFGPGTRLLVL.

The chain links TRBV28 to TRBJ2-3; 10 nucleotides agree with TRBD1. CDR3 size: 13 residues. Trimming at V came to 7 bases and at J to 7 bases, leaving 5 bases not matched to a gene. Germline assignment: CDR1 MDHEN and CDR2 SYDVKM. CDR3 DNA: TGTGCCAGCACCGACAGGGGGCCAAATACGCAGTATTTT. This translates into CASTDRGPNTQYF.

Many counts were recorded for this clone. The J gene is TRBJ2-1, the V gene TRBV30; D is ambiguous. Germline CDR1 GTSNPN, CDR2 SVGIG (reference sequence). The CDR3 is made up of 11 amino acids. Trimming shortened V by 0 bases and J by 9 bases, and 6 bases separated the two germline ends. For the CDR3, the DNA is TGTGCCTGGAGTGTTGAGTTTGAGCAGTTCTTC. Its translation: CAWSVEFEQFF.